This T cell receptor (beta chain) was sequenced for a study of T cell changes during pregnancy in multiple sclerosis. Measured with immunoSEQ multiplex PCR; TCRdb has only the in-frame clones, and not every one. The sample lists about 32,000 clones, about nine tenths occurring once. CDR3 length: 15 residues. The V gene lost 8 bases and the J gene lost 1 base, with 17 bases spanning the gap. Germline lookup yields CDR1 MNHNY and CDR2 SVGAGI (reference sequence). Source: CD4+ T cells from peripheral blood mononuclear cells, taken after pregnancy. The rearrangement links TRBV6-6 to TRBJ1-1; D unclear. This TCR was recovered from a female donor in good health, enrolled as a control in a pregnancy study. CDR3 in DNA: TGTGCCAGCCTCGATCCAACATCCCCGAACACTGAAGCTTTCTTT. As protein: CASLDPTSPNTEAFF.